The next 15 T cell receptor beta chains were all read from a single sample in a study of spatial heterogeneity in lung cancer. Study observations and caveats: The number of expanded tumor alpha and beta chains correlated with mutation number.

TCRdb passed the 5' RACE reads through MiXCR, listing each CDR3 protein once. The table includes about 18,000 distinct CDR3 sequences, 8.5% to 10% detected once. Time point reported: sample taken at primary tumor resection. Their antigens are not known. Sequencing used lung tumor tissue, obtained at surgery. The receptors here all came from a female donor with early-stage non-small cell lung cancer.

This clonotype turned up a few times. This beta chain is a stray read from a library made for alpha chains; its abundance is not meaningful. The rearrangement links TRBV18 to TRBJ1-6, with 10 bases that match TRBD1. Germline CDR1 is KGHSH and CDR2 is LQKENI. The CDR3 is made up of 13 amino acids. V dropped 3 bases and J dropped 10; count of bases not matched to a gene: 0. CDR3 in DNA: TGTGCCAGCTCACCGGGACAGGGGTCACCCCTCCACTTT. It specifies CASSPGQGSPLHF.

This clonotype was seen repeatedly, ten times or more. This beta chain turned up in a library designed for alpha chains; as an off-target read, its abundance says little. The V and J genes are TRBV6-2 or TRBV6-3 and TRBJ1-1; 11 nucleotides line up with TRBD1. CDR1 is MNHEY, CDR2 SVGEGT, per germline. This CDR3 has 17 residues. The V and J ends lost 0 bases and 1 base, in that order; junction bases with no gene match: 4. CDR3 DNA sequence: TGTGCCAGCAGTTACTCGGGACAGGGGGTTGCGAACACTGAAGCTTTCTTT. It specifies CASSYSGQGVANTEAFF.

This clonotype was counted between two and nine times. As an off-target read in a library built for alpha chains, this beta chain has a frequency of little significance. The chain has TRBV2 and TRBJ2-1, with 12 nucleotides matching TRBD2. From germline, CDR1 is SNHLY and CDR2 FYNNEI. V was pared by 6 bases and J by 0 bases, with 3 bases of the junction left unmatched. The CDR3 consists of 16 residues. In DNA, the CDR3 is TGTGCCAGCAGACAGACTAGCGGGAGCTCCTACAATGAGCAGTTCTTC. It specifies CASRQTSGSSYNEQFF.

This clonotype was detected many times. As an off-target read in a library built for alpha chains, this beta chain has a frequency of little significance. The chain recombines TRBV7-2 with TRBJ1-3, with D unclear. Germline CDR1 is SGHTA and CDR2 is FQGNSA. The V end was cut by 5 bases, the J end by 6 bases, with 14 bases between. The CDR3 runs 14 residues. CDR3 sequence (DNA): TGTGCCAGCAGCCTCTCAGGTGGCCTAAACACCATATATTTT. Its protein product is CASSLSGGLNTIYF.

Comment on this clonotype: Since it is a stray read in a library aimed at alpha chains, this beta chain has a size that is not meaningful. The V call is TRBV5-1, the J call TRBJ2-3; D is unresolved. The germline V and J ends were trimmed by 4 bases and 2 bases, with 11 bases remaining between them. Germline assignment: CDR1 SGHRS and CDR2 YFSETQ. The CDR3 is 14 residues long. The CDR3 DNA reads as TGCGCCAGCAGCAATGCGGACCTCACAGATACGCAGTATTTT. Residues: CASSNADLTDTQYF. Filled out from reference TRBV5-1 and TRBJ2-3, the complete variable domain reads KAGVTQTPRYLIKTRGQQVTLSCSPISGHRSVSWYQQTPGQGLQFLFEYFSETQRNKGNFPGRFSGRQFSNSRSEMNVSTLELGDSALYLCASSNADLTDTQYFGPGTRLTVL.

This clonotype occurred a few times. This beta chain is off target for a library built for alpha chains, so its abundance means little. The chain joins TRBV6-5 to TRBJ2-7; D remains ambiguous. CDR3 size: 12 residues. The germline V and J ends were trimmed by 7 bases and 2 bases, with 9 bases remaining between them. Germline assignment: CDR1 MNHEY and CDR2 SVGAGI. The CDR3 nucleotides read TGTGCCAGCATGGGGTTTACCTACGAGCAGTACTTC. It is translated as CASMGFTYEQYF.

This clonotype has ten or more counts. Because the library targeted alpha chains, this beta chain is an off-target read whose size means little. The rearrangement links TRBV10-2 to TRBJ1-5; 7 bases fit TRBD1. CDR1 is WSHSY and CDR2 is SAAADI in the germline V gene. With 7 bases clipped from V and 2 bases from J, the junction kept 5 bases outside the gene matches. This CDR3 has 14 amino acids. This chain's CDR3 is CASTQGQGNQPQHF. In DNA, the CDR3 is TGCGCCAGCACCCAAGGACAGGGCAATCAGCCCCAGCATTTT.

This clonotype turned up a few times. This beta chain represents an off-target read in a library built for alpha chains; its size is of limited meaning. The rearrangement links TRBV7-7 to TRBJ2-7; no clear D. The CDR3 has 14 amino acids. CDR1 and CDR2 from the germline V gene are SSHAT and FNYEAQ (reference sequence). V was clipped by 5 bases and J by 6 bases, with 17 bases between them. In DNA form, the CDR3 reads TGTGCCAGCAGCCCTGGACCAACTACGGGCGAGCAGTACTTC. Its translation: CASSPGPTTGEQYF.

Ten or more counts support this clonotype. The size of this beta chain means little, since it is a stray read in a library made for alpha chains. The rearrangement links TRBV12-3 or TRBV12-4 to TRBJ2-5, with TRBD1 matching over 10 bases. The CDR3 is made up of 14 amino acids. V shed 7 bases, J shed 5 bases, and the junction held 7 bases outside the gene matches. For the CDR3, the DNA is TGTGCCAGCAACCGACAGGGGGCGGGGGAGACCCAGTACTTC. Residues: CASNRQGAGETQYF.

This clonotype appeared many times. This beta chain is a stray read from a library made for alpha chains; its abundance is not meaningful. This chain links TRBV30 with TRBJ2-7, with 11 bases matching TRBD1. There are 17 residues in the CDR3. V shed 3 bases, J shed 3 bases, and the junction held 13 bases outside the gene matches. The germline V gene encodes CDR1 GTSNPN and CDR2 SVGIG (reference sequence). CDR3 nucleotides: TGTGCCTGGAGCCCCACCTCATTCGGGACAGGGGGCTACGAGCAGTACTTC. It translates to CAWSPTSFGTGGYEQYF.

Regarding this clonotype: This beta chain represents an off-target read in a library built for alpha chains; its size is of limited meaning. The chain couples TRBV3-1 to TRBJ2-3, with 8 bases aligning to TRBD2. Germline V gene sequence: CDR1 LGHDT, CDR2 YNNKEL (reference sequence). The trim removed 2 bases at V and 0 bases at J, leaving 4 bases unmatched. CDR3 length: 16 amino acids. The chain's CDR3 is CASSQLASGSTDTQYF. CDR3 DNA: TGTGCCAGCAGCCAACTGGCTAGCGGGAGCACAGATACGCAGTATTTT.

At least ten counts were recorded for this clonotype. This beta chain is a stray sequence in a library constructed for alpha chains; its clone size is not meaningful. This chain uses TRBV27 with TRBJ1-5, with D perhaps TRBD1 (6 bases). The V and J ends lost 8 bases and 7 bases respectively, with 15 bases between them. The V gene's germline CDR1 is MNHEY and CDR2 SMNVEV (reference sequence). The CDR3 covers 13 residues. The chain's CDR3 is CASGIGGRQPQHF. The CDR3 nucleotides are TGTGCCAGCGGGATAGGGGGTCGGCAGCCCCAGCATTTT.

This clonotype was seen many times. For a library built for alpha chains, this beta chain is a stray read; little rests on its size. This chain links TRBV20-1 with TRBJ1-2, with a tentative D call TRBD1 (5 bases). The germline CDR1 and CDR2 sequences are DFQATT and SNEGSKA (reference sequence). V was shortened by 1 base and J by 0 bases, with 30 bases between the two germline ends. The CDR3 covers 21 residues. The CDR3 bases are TGCAGTGCTAGAGGATTTACGGGGACCAAAAACCTGGAAGAACCTAACTATGGCTACACCTTC. It specifies CSARGFTGTKNLEEPNYGYTF.

This clonotype was found a few times. With the library built for alpha chains, this beta chain is off target and its frequency is not meaningful. This chain connects TRBV20-1 to TRBJ1-2; 8 bases are shared with TRBD1. V lost 3 bases and J lost 6; bases outside the gene matches: 3. The CDR3 consists of 12 residues. Germline values: CDR1 DFQATT, CDR2 SNEGSKA (reference sequence). In DNA form, the CDR3 reads TGCAGTGCTAGCTCGGACAGGGATGGCTACACCTTC. It translates to CSASSDRDGYTF.

This clonotype came up many times. With the library built for alpha chains, this beta chain is off target and its frequency is not meaningful. The chain recombines TRBV5-4 with TRBJ1-1; no clear D. Trimming took off 4 bases at V and 2 bases at J, with 15 bases between the two ends. This CDR3 contains 15 residues. Per germline, CDR1 SGHNT and CDR2 YYREEE (reference sequence). CDR3 in amino acids: CASSRLRQTNTEAFF. The CDR3, as DNA: TGTGCCAGCAGCCGACTACGTCAAACCAACACTGAAGCTTTCTTT. Variable domain in full (rest from reference TRBV5-4 and TRBJ1-1): ETGVTQSPTHLIKTRGQQVTLRCSSQSGHNTVSWYQQALGQGPQFIFQYYREEENGRGNFPPRFSGLQFPNYSSELNVNALELDDSALYLCASSRLRQTNTEAFFGQGTRLTVV.